This T cell receptor beta chain was recorded in a study of T cell responses to AZD1222 COVID-19 vaccine. Comments on this clone: Its antigen is unknown.

Assay: immunoSEQ multiplex PCR; the TCRdb copy retains only in-frame clones and omits some. There are about 90,000 clones in the sample; approximately 81% occur only once, and about 4.5% lies in the top ten. Study results and limitations: Most donors were white British and more were female, and clonal diversity was possibly underestimated.

CDR1 and CDR2 (germline): SGDLS, YYNGEE. Trimming stripped 0 bases from V and 1 base from J, with 10 bases between. The CDR3 length is 16 residues. This sample comprised peripheral blood, obtained 28 days after the second AZD1222 dose. This clonotype was sampled from an adult who received the AZD1222 COVID-19 vaccine. The rearrangement uses TRBV9 and TRBJ2-2; D possibly corresponds to TRBD2 (5 bases). This CDR3 is CASSVGASGNTGELFF. CDR3 sequence (DNA): TGTGCCAGCAGCGTAGGGGCCAGCGGGAACACCGGGGAGCTGTTTTTT.